This TCR beta chain is from a study of T cell responses to AZD1222 COVID-19 vaccine. Regarding the study as a whole: Females made up more of the donors, who were largely white British, and clonal diversity may have come out too low. Sampling captured repertoires only after the peak T cell response.

As to this clone: Its antigen remains unidentified.

Only in-frame clones appear in the TCRdb table, and some are missing; sequencing was by immunoSEQ multiplex PCR. This table holds approximately 100,000 clones, about 82% found once. The material sequenced was peripheral blood, taken on day 0 of AZD1222 vaccination. The receptor's source is an adult in good health.

CDR3 residues: CASSPTTFSGANVLTF. DNA for the CDR3: TGCGCCAGCAGCCCGACGACTTTCTCTGGGGCCAACGTCCTGACTTTC. V is TRBV5-1 and J is TRBJ2-6; no definite D call. V shed 4 bases and J shed 0 bases, with 11 bases lying between them. There are 16 residues in the CDR3. CDR1 and CDR2 from the germline V gene are SGHRS and YFSETQ.